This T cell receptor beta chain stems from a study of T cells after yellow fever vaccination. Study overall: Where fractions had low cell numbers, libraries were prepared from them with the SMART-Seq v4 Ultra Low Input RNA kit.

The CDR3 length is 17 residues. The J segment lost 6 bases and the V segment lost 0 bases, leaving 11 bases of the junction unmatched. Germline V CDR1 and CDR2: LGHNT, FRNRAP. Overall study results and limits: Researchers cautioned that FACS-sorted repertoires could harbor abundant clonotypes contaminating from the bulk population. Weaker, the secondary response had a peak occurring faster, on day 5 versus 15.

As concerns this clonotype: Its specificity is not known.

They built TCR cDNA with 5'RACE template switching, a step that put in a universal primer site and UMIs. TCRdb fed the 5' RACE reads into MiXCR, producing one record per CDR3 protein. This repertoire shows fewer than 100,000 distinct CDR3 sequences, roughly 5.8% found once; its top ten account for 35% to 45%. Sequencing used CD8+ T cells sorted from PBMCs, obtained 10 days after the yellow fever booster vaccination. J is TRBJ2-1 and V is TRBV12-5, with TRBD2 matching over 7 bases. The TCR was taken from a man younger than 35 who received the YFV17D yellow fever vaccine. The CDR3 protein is CASGLVPSGHYGNEQFF. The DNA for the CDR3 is TGTGCTAGTGGTTTGGTGCCTAGCGGCCATTATGGCAATGAGCAGTTCTTC.